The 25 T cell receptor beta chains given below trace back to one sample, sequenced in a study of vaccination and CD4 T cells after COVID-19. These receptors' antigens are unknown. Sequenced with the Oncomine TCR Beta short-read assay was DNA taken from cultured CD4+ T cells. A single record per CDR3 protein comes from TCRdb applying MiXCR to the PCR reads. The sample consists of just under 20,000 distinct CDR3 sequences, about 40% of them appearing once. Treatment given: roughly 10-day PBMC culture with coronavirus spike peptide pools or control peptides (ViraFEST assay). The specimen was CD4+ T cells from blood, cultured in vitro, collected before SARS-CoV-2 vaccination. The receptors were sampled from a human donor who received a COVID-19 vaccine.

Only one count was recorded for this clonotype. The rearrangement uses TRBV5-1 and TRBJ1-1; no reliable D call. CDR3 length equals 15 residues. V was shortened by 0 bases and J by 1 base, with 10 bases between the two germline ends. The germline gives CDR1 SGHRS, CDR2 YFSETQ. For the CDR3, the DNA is TGCGCCAGCAGCTTGGAGGGTTTGAGGAACACTGAAGCTTTCTTT. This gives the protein CASSLEGLRNTEAFF.

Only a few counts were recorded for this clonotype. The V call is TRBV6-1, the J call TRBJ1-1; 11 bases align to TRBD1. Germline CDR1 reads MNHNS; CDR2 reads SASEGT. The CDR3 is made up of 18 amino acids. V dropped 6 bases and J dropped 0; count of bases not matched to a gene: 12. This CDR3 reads CASRNGTGGLRMNTEAFF. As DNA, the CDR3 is TGTGCCAGCAGAAACGGGACAGGGGGTCTTCGGATGAACACTGAAGCTTTCTTT.

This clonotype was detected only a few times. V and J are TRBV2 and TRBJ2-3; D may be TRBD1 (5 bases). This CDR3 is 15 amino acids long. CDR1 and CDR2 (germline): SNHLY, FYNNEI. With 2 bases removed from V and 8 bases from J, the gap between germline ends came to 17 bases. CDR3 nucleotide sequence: TGTGCCAGCAGTGAACAGGGTGTGCAGATAGGTACGCAGTATTTT. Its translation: CASSEQGVQIGTQYF. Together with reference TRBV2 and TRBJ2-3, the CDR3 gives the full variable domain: EPEVTQTPSHQVTQMGQEVILRCVPISNHLYFYWYRQILGQKVEFLVSFYNNEISEKSEIFDDQFSVERPDGSNFTLKIRSTKLEDSAMYFCASSEQGVQIGTQYFGPGTRLTVL.

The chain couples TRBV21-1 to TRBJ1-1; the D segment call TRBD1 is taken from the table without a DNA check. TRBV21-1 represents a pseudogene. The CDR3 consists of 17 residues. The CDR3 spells CASSNLSLPTMNTEAFF. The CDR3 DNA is TGTGCCAGCAGCAATTTGTCCTTACCGACGATGAACACTGAAGCTTTCTTT.

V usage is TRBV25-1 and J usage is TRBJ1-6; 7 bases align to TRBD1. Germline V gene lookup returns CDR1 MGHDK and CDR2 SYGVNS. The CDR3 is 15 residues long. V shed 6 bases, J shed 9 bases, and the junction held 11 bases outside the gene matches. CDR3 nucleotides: TGTGCCAGCAGCCAAGGAGGGGGCGAAAGTTCACCCCTCCACTTT. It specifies CASSQGGGESSPLHF.

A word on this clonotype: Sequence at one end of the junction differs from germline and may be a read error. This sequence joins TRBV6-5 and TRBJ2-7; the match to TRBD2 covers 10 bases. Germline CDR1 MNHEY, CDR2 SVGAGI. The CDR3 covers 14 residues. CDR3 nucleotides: TGTGCCAGCAGTTACCGGGTAGCGGGGGGCCCGACGAACTTC. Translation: CASSYRVAGGPTNF.

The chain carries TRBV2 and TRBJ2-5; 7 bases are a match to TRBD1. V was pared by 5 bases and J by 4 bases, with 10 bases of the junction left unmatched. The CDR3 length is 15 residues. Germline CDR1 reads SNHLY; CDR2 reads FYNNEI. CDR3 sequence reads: CASSFDRDSGETQYF. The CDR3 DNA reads TGTGCCAGCAGTTTTGACAGGGATAGTGGAGAGACCCAGTACTTC.

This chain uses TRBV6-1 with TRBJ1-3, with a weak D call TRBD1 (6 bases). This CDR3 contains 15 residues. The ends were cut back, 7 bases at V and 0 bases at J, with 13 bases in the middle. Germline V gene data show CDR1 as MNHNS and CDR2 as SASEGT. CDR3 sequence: CASTQDSRSGNTIYF. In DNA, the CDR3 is TGTGCCAGCACCCAGGACAGTCGCTCTGGAAACACCATATATTTT.

The CDR3: CASSWDRGDLGTEAFF. CDR3 nucleotide sequence: TGTGCCAGCAGTTGGGACAGGGGGGATCTTGGCACTGAAGCTTTCTTT. This sequence joins TRBV2 and TRBJ1-1, with 11 nucleotides matching TRBD1. Germline-derived CDR1 and CDR2 are SNHLY and FYNNEI. The CDR3 totals 16 residues. The V segment lost 5 bases and the J segment 4 bases; nucleotides outside the gene matches: 9.

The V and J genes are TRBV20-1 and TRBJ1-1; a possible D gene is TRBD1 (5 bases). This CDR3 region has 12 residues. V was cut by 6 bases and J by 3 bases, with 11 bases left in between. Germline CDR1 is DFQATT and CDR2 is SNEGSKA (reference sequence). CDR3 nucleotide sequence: TGCAGTGCCGAGCCAGGGTACACTGAAGCTTTCTTT. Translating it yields CSAEPGYTEAFF.

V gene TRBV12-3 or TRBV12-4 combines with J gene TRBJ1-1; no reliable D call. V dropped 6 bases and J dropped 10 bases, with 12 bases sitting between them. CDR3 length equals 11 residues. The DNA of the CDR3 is TGTGCCAGCAGCCCGAGTAGAGCAGCTTTCTTT. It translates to CASSPSRAAFF.

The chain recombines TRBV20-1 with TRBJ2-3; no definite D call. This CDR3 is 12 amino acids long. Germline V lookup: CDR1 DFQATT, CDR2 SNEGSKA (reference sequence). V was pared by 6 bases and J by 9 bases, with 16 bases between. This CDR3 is CSARRPDETQYF. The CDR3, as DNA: TGCAGTGCCCGCCGACCAGACGAGACGCAGTATTTT.

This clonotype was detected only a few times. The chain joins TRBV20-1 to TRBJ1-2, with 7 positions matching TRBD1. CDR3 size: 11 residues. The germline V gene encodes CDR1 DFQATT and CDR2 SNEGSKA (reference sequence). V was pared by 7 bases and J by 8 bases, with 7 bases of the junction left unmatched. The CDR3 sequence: CSVSQGRGYTF. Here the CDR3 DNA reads TGCAGTGTCTCACAGGGGAGAGGCTACACCTTC.

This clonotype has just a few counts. The CDR3 DNA follows: TGCAGTGCCTCGATGGGCTCTAGCACAGATACGCAGTATTTT. Residues: CSASMGSSTDTQYF. This chain links TRBV20-1 with TRBJ2-3; no reliable D call. The CDR3 consists of 14 residues. Trimming shortened V by 6 bases and J by 0 bases, and 13 bases separated the two germline ends. Per germline, CDR1 DFQATT and CDR2 SNEGSKA (reference sequence).

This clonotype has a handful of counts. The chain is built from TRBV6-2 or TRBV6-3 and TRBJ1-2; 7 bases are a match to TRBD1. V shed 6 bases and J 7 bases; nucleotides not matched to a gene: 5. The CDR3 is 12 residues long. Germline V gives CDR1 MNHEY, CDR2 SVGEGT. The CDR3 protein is CASRPTGSGYTF. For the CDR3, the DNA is TGTGCCAGCAGGCCGACAGGGTCTGGCTACACCTTC.

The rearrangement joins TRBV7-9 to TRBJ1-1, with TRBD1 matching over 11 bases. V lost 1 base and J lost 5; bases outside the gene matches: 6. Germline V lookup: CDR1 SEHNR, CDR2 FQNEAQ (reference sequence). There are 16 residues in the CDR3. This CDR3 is CASSLGTGGVGTEAFF. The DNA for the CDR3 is TGTGCCAGCAGCTTAGGGACAGGGGGCGTTGGGACTGAAGCTTTCTTT.

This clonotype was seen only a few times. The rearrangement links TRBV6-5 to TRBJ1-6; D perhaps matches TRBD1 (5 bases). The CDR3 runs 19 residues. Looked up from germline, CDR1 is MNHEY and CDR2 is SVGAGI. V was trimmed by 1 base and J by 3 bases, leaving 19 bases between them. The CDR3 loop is CASSYWDPQGSNYNSPLHF. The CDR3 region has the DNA TGTGCCAGCAGTTACTGGGATCCGCAGGGCTCCAACTATAATTCACCCCTCCACTTT.

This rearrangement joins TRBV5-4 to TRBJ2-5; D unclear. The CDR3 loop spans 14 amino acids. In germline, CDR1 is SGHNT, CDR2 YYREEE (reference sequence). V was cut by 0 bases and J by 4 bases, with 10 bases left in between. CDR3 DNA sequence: TGTGCCAGCAGCTTGGCCCTTTCCATAGAGACCCAGTACTTC. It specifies CASSLALSIETQYF.

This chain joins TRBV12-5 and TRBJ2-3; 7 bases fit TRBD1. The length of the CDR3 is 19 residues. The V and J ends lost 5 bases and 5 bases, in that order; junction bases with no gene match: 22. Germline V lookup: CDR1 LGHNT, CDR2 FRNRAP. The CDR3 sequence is CASGKGQVDETRVGDTQYF. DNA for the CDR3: TGTGCTAGTGGTAAAGGACAGGTGGATGAGACACGCGTAGGAGATACGCAGTATTTT. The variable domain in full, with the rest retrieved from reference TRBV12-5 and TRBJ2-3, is DARVTQTPRHKVTEMGQEVTMRCQPILGHNTVFWYRQTMMQGLELLAYFRNRAPLDDSGMPKDRFSAEMPDATLATLKIQPSEPRDSAVYFCASGKGQVDETRVGDTQYFGPGTRLTVL.

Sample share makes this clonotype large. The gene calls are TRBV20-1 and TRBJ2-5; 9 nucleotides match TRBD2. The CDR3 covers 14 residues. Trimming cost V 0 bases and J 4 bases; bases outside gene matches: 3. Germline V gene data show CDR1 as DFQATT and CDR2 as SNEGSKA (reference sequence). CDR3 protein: CSARERGGAETQYF. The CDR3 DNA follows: TGCAGTGCTAGAGAGCGGGGGGGCGCAGAGACCCAGTACTTC.

The CDR3 DNA is TGTGCCAGCAGTCCTCCCCGACAGGAGAAATATAATTCACCCCTCCACTTT. It encodes CASSPPRQEKYNSPLHF. The rearrangement links TRBV12-3 or TRBV12-4 to TRBJ1-6, with D possibly matching TRBD1 (6 bases). The V end lost 5 bases, the J end lost 4 bases, and 18 bases lay between the germline ends. The CDR3 covers 17 residues.

The DNA for the CDR3 is TGTGCCAGCAGTTACAGGGTTCTAGGGCAGTACTTC. It is translated as CASSYRVLGQYF. The chain employs TRBV28 and TRBJ2-7; TRBD1 is a possible D gene (6 bases). The CDR3 has 12 amino acids. Germline V CDR1 and CDR2: MDHEN, SYDVKM. Trimming took off 4 bases at V and 9 bases at J, with 13 bases between the two ends.

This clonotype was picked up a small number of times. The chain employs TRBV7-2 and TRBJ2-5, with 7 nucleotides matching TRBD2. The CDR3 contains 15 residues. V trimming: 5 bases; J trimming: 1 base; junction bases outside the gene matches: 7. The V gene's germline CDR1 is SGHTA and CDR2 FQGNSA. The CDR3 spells CASSQRGLSQETQYF. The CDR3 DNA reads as TGTGCCAGCAGCCAACGGGGACTATCCCAAGAGACCCAGTACTTC. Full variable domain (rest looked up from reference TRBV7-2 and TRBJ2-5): GAGVSQSPSNKVTEKGKDVELRCDPISGHTALYWYRQSLGQGLEFLIYFQGNSAPDKSGLPSDRFSAERTGGSVSTLTIQRTQQEDSAVYLCASSQRGLSQETQYFGPGTRLLVL.

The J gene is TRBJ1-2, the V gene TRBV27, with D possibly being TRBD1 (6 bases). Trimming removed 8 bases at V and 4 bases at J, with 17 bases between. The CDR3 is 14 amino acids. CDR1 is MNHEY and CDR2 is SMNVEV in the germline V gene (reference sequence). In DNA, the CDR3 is TGTGCCAGCGGGAACCAGGGGCAAGTCTATGGCTACACCTTC. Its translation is CASGNQGQVYGYTF.

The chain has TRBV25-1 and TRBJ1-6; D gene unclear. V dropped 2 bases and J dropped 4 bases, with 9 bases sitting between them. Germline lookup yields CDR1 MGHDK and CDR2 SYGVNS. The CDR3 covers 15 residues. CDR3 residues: CASSEVGRYNSPLHF. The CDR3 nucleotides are TGTGCCAGCAGTGAAGTCGGCCGATATAATTCACCCCTCCACTTT.